The clone carrying this T cell receptor beta chain was detected only a few times. Germline V gene lookup returns CDR1 SEHNR and CDR2 FQNEAQ (reference sequence). There are 15 residues in the CDR3. Unmatched junction bases numbered 7, after V lost 4 bases and J lost 8 bases. Unique molecular identifiers were used to barcode this TCRbeta library. MiXCR, applied by TCRdb to the PCR reads, yields one record per CDR3 protein. This table has 500,000 or so distinct CDR3 sequences, approximately 32% appearing once. The sample belongs to a study of T-cell reconstitution after alpha-beta-depleted transplantation in children.

The chain uses TRBV7-9 and TRBJ2-1, with 11 bases identical to TRBD2. The origin of this receptor is a human donor who donated a stem cell graft to a child with aplastic anemia. This sample comprised PBMCs from the stem cell graft donor, obtained from the stem cell graft. This CDR3 is CASSSPLAGGHEQFF. As DNA, the CDR3 is TGTGCCAGCAGCTCCCCTCTAGCGGGAGGCCATGAGCAGTTCTTC.